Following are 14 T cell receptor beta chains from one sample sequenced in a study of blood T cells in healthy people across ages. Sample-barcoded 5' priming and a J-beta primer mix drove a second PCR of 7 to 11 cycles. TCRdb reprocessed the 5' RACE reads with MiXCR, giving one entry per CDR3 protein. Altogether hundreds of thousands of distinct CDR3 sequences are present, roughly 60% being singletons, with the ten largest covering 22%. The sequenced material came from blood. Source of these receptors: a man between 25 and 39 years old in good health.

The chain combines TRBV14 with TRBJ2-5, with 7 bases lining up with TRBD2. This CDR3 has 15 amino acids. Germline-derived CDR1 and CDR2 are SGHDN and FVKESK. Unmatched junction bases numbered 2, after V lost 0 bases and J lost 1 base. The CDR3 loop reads CASSQEGEGQETQYF. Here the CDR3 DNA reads TGTGCCAGCAGCCAAGAAGGGGAGGGCCAAGAGACCCAGTACTTC. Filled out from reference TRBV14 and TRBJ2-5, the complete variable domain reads EAGVTQFPSHSVIEKGQTVTLRCDPISGHDNLYWYRRVMGKEIKFLLHFVKESKQDESGMPNNRFLAERTGGTYSTLKVQPAELEDSGVYFCASSQEGEGQETQYFGPGTRLLVL.

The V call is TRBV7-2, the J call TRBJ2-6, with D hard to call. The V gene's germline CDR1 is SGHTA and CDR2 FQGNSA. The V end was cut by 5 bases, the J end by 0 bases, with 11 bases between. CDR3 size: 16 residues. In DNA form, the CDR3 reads TGTGCCAGCAGCAAAGAAGGCAACTCTGGGGCCAACGTCCTGACTTTC. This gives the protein CASSKEGNSGANVLTF.

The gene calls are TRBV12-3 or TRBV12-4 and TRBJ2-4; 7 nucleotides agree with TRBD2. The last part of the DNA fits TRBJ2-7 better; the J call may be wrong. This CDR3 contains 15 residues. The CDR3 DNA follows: TGTGCCAGCAGACACACGGGAGGCCACGAAGGCGAGCAGTACTTC. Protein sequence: CASRHTGGHEGEQYF.

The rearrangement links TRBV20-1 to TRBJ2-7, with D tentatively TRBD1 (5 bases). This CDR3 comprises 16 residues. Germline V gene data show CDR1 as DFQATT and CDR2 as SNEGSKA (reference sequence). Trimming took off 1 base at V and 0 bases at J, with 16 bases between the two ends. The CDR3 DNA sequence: TGCAGTGCTAGAGGGGAAAGGGGCCTCAGCTCCTACGAGCAGTACTTC. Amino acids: CSARGERGLSSYEQYF.

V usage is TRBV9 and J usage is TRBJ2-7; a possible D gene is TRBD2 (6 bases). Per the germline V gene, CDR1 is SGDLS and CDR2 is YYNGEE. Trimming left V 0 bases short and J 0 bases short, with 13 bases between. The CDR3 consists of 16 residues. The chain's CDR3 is CASSVGLGESSYEQYF. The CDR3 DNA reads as TGTGCCAGCAGCGTAGGACTAGGGGAGAGCTCCTACGAGCAGTACTTC.

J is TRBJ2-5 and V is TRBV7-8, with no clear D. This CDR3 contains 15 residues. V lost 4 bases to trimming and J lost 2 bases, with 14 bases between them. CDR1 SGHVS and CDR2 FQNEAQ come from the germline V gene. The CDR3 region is CASSSPRVEQETQYF. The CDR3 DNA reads TGTGCCAGCAGCTCCCCCCGGGTGGAACAAGAGACCCAGTACTTC.

The CDR3: CSARGSSNTDTQYF. The CDR3 nucleotides read TGCAGTGCCCGAGGGTCTAGTAACACAGATACGCAGTATTTT. This sequence joins TRBV20-1 and TRBJ2-3, with a possible D match to TRBD2 (5 bases). Germline values: CDR1 DFQATT, CDR2 SNEGSKA (reference sequence). V was shortened by 6 bases and J by 2 bases, with 15 bases between the two germline ends. The CDR3 has 14 amino acids.

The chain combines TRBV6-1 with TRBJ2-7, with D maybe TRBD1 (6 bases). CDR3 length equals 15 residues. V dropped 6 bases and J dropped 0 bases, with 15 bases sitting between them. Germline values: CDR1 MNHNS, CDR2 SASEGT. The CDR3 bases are TGTGCCAGCAGGACCGGACAGCTGAGCTCCTACGAGCAGTACTTC. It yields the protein CASRTGQLSSYEQYF.

The CDR3 loop is CSVVDRGWLDTQYF. In DNA, the CDR3 is TGCAGCGTTGTTGACCGAGGGTGGCTAGATACGCAGTATTTT. The chain has TRBV29-1 and TRBJ2-3; TRBD2 is a possible D gene (5 bases). The CDR3 contains 14 residues. CDR1 SQVTM and CDR2 ANQGSEA come from the germline V gene. V was cut by 4 bases and J by 5 bases, with 16 bases left in between.

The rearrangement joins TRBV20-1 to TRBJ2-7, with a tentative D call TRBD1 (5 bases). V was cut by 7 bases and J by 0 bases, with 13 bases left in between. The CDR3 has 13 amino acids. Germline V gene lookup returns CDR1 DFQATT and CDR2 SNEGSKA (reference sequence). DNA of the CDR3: TGCAGTGTAGTGGGGCCCCGCTCCTACGAGCAGTACTTC. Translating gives CSVVGPRSYEQYF.

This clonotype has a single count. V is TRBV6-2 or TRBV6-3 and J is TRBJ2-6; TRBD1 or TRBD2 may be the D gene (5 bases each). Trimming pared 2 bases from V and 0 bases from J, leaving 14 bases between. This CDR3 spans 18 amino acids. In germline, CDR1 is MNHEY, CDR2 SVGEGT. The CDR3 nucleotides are TGTGCCAGCAGTTACCACCGGGGCGAGAGCTCTGGGGCCAACGTCCTGACTTTC. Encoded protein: CASSYHRGESSGANVLTF.

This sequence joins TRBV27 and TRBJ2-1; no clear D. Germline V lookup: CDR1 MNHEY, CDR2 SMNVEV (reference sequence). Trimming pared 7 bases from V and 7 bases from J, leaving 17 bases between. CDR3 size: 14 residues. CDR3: CASNADGPLNEQFF. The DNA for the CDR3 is TGTGCCAGCAACGCGGACGGACCTCTTAATGAGCAGTTCTTC.

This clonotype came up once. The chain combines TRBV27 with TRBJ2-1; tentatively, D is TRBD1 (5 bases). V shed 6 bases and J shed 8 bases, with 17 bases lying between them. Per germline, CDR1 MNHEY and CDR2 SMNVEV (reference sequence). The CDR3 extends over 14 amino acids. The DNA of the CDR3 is TGTGCCAGCAGGTCGTGGGGAACCAGGGATGAGCAGTTCTTC. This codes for CASRSWGTRDEQFF.

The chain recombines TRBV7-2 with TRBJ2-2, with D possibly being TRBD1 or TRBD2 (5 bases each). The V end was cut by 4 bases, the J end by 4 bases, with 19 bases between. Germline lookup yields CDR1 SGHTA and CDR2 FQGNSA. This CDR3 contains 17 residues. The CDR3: CASSSSSGTHRTGELFF. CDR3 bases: TGTGCCAGCAGCTCCTCATCCGGGACCCACCGCACCGGGGAGCTGTTTTTT.